The 10 T cell receptor beta chains listed next were all sequenced from one sample in a study of cytomegalovirus exposure and HLA in healthy donors. Vbeta (60) and Jbeta (13) primers were used in the PCR. Clones were sequenced by immunoSEQ multiplex PCR, and TCRdb holds only the in-frame ones, with some missing. The sample carries roughly 100,000 clones, 65% to 85% recorded once. Source material: PBMCs. The receptor set was obtained from a woman aged 55-69 years in good health and CMV-seropositive.

The chain employs TRBV18 and TRBJ2-7, with a weak D call TRBD2 (6 bases). Trimming pared 6 bases from V and 3 bases from J, leaving 12 bases between. The CDR3 extends over 13 amino acids. The germline CDR1 and CDR2 sequences are KGHSH and LQKENI. The CDR3 protein is CASSAGRSYEQYF. The CDR3 DNA sequence: TGTGCCAGCTCGGCGGGACGGAGCTACGAGCAGTACTTC. The full variable domain, in which reference TRBV18 and TRBJ2-7 provide the parts outside the CDR3, is NAGVMQNPRHLVRRRGQEARLRCSPMKGHSHVYWYRQLPEEGLKFMVYLQKENIIDESGMPKERFSAEFPKEGPSILRIQQVVRGDSAAYFCASSAGRSYEQYFGPGTRLTVT.

In this sample, this clone turned up a few times. The rearrangement uses TRBV28 and TRBJ2-2, with 9 bases identical to TRBD2. V was clipped by 3 bases and J by 0 bases; unmatched bases: 2. The CDR3 is 16 amino acids. CDR1 and CDR2 (germline): MDHEN, SYDVKM. CDR3 sequence: CASSFPSGANTGELFF. The CDR3 coding sequence is TGTGCCAGCAGTTTCCCTAGCGGGGCGAACACCGGGGAGCTGTTTTTT.

The chain uses TRBV9 and TRBJ1-4; tentatively, D is TRBD1 (5 bases). CDR3 length: 14 residues. The V and J ends lost 0 bases and 7 bases respectively, with 10 bases between them. Germline CDR1 SGDLS, CDR2 YYNGEE. The CDR3 DNA reads TGTGCCAGCAGCGTAGTCCCGGGGGGTGAAAAACTGTTTTTT. Its protein is CASSVVPGGEKLFF.

This clone showed up just a few times. The chain is built from TRBV7-3 and TRBJ2-3; D remains ambiguous. Trimming removed 0 bases from V and 2 bases from J, with 9 bases in between. Germline loops: CDR1 SGHTA, CDR2 FQGTGA. This CDR3 comprises 15 residues. CDR3 DNA: TGTGCCAGCAGCTTAACTCCAGTTTTCACAGATACGCAGTATTTT. It is translated as CASSLTPVFTDTQYF.

The chain carries TRBV5-1 and TRBJ2-3; 8 nucleotides agree with TRBD2. J lost 6 bases, V lost 7 bases, and 13 bases had no gene match. This CDR3 comprises 15 residues. Germline V gives CDR1 SGHRS, CDR2 YFSETQ. CDR3 nucleotide sequence: TGCGCCAGCTTTCGCCTAGCGGGTGGAGGCGATACGCAGTATTTT. Translated, it gives CASFRLAGGGDTQYF. Based on the CDR3 plus reference TRBV5-1 and TRBJ2-3, the full variable domain is KAGVTQTPRYLIKTRGQQVTLSCSPISGHRSVSWYQQTPGQGLQFLFEYFSETQRNKGNFPGRFSGRQFSNSRSEMNVSTLELGDSALYLCASFRLAGGGDTQYFGPGTRLTVL.

This clone was recorded a few times. The same CDR3 arises from other DNA sequences in this sample as well. The rearrangement uses TRBV9 and TRBJ2-7, with 14 bases identical to TRBD2. The germline CDR1 and CDR2 sequences are SGDLS and YYNGEE. This CDR3 comprises 16 residues. Trimming cost V 3 bases and J 1 base; bases outside gene matches: 3. CDR3 residues: CASSEGTSGSSYEQYF. CDR3 nucleotides: TGTGCCAGCAGCGAGGGGACTAGCGGGAGTTCCTACGAGCAGTACTTC.

J is TRBJ1-2 and V is TRBV7-3; 10 nucleotides agree with TRBD1. The CDR3 runs 15 residues. Germline CDR1 and CDR2: SGHTA and FQGTGA. V shed 3 bases, J shed 7 bases, and the junction held 8 bases outside the gene matches. DNA of the CDR3: TGTGCCAGCAGCTTGAATCCGGGACAGGGGCTTGGCTACACCTTC. It translates to CASSLNPGQGLGYTF.

V usage is TRBV7-2 and J usage is TRBJ2-7, with a weak D call TRBD2 (5 bases). Trimming shortened V by 3 bases and J by 7 bases, and 13 bases separated the two germline ends. Germline V gene data show CDR1 as SGHTA and CDR2 as FQGNSA. CDR3 length: 13 amino acids. DNA for the CDR3: TGTGCCAGCAGCTTCGGGATCGTGGGAGAGCAGTACTTC. Translated, it gives CASSFGIVGEQYF.

The chain carries TRBV28 and TRBJ1-6; D is possibly TRBD1 (5 bases). CDR3 size: 16 residues. The germline gives CDR1 MDHEN, CDR2 SYDVKM. V dropped 4 bases and J dropped 2 bases, with 12 bases sitting between them. In DNA form, the CDR3 reads TGTGCCAGCAGTTCCCCCTCCAGGGCCTATAATTCACCCCTCCACTTT. Translated: CASSSPSRAYNSPLHF.

V is TRBV6-4 and J is TRBJ2-7; TRBD2 aligns across 7 bases. The CDR3 runs to 15 residues. CDR1 is MRHNA and CDR2 is SNTAGT in the germline V gene. Germline trimming cut 3 bases from V and 0 bases from J; bases unmatched to any gene: 5. CDR3 in DNA: TGTGCCAGCAGTGAAGCGGCTAGCGGCTCCTACGAGCAGTACTTC. It specifies CASSEAASGSYEQYF.